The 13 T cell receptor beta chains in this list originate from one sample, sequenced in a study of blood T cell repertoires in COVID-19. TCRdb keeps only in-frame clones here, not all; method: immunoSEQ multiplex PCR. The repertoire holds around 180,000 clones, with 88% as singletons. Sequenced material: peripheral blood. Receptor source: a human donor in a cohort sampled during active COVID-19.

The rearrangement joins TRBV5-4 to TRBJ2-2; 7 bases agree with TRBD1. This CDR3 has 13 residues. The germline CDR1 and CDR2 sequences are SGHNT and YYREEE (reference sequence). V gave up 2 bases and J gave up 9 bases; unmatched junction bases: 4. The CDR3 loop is CASSFDRDRELFF. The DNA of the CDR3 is TGTGCCAGCAGCTTCGACAGGGATCGGGAGCTGTTTTTT.

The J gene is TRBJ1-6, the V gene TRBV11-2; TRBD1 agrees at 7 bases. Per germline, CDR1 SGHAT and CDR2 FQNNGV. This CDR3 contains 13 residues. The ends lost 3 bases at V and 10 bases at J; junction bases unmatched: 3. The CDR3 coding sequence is TGTGCCAGCAGCTTCCAGGGGGGATCACCCCTCCACTTT. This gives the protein CASSFQGGSPLHF.

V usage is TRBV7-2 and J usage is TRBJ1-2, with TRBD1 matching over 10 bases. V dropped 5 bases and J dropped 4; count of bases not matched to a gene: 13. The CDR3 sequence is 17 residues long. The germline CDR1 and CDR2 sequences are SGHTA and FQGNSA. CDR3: CASSPLDRGRYSYGYTF. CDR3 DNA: TGTGCCAGCAGCCCCCTTGACAGGGGGCGCTACAGCTATGGCTACACCTTC.

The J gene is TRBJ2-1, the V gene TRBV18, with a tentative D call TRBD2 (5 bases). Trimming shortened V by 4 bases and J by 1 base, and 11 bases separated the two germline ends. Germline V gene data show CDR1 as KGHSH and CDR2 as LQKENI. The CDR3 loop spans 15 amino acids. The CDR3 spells CASSLAGPSYNEQFF. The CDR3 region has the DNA TGTGCCAGCTCACTGGCGGGCCCATCCTACAATGAGCAGTTCTTC.

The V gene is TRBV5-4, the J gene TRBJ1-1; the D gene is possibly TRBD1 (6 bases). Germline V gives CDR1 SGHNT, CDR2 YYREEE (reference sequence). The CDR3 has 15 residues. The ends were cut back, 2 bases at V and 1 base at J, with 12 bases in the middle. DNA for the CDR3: TGTGCCAGCAGCTTACAGGGTGGGGGGAACACTGAAGCTTTCTTT. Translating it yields CASSLQGGGNTEAFF.

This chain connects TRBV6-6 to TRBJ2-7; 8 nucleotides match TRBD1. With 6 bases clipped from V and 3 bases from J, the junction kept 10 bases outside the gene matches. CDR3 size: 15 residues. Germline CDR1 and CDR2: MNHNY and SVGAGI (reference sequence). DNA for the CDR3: TGTGCCAGCAGGAGGACCGGGACAGGAGTCTACGAGCAGTACTTC. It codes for CASRRTGTGVYEQYF.

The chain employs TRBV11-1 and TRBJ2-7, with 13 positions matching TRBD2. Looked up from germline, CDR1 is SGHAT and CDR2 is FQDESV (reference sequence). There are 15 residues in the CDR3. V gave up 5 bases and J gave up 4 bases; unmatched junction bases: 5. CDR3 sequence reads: CASSPGLAGLYEQYF. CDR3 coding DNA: TGTGCCAGCAGCCCGGGACTAGCGGGACTTTACGAGCAGTACTTC. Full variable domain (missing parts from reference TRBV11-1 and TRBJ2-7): EAEVAQSPRYKITEKSQAVAFWCDPISGHATLYWYRQILGQGPELLVQFQDESVVDDSQLPKDRFSAERLKGVDSTLKIQPAELGDSAMYLCASSPGLAGLYEQYFGPGTRLTVT.

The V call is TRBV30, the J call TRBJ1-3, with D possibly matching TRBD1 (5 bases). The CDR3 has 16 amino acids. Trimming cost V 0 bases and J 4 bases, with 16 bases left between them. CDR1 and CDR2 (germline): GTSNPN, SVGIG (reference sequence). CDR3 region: CAWSVSGAGQGNTIYF. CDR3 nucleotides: TGTGCCTGGAGTGTATCTGGGGCAGGGCAAGGAAACACCATATATTTT. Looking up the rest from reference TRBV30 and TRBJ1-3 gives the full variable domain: SQTIHQWPATLVQPVGSPLSLECTVEGTSNPNLYWYRQAAGRGLQLLFYSVGIGQISSEVPQNLSASRPQDRQFILSSKKLLLSDSGFYLCAWSVSGAGQGNTIYFGEGSWLTVV.

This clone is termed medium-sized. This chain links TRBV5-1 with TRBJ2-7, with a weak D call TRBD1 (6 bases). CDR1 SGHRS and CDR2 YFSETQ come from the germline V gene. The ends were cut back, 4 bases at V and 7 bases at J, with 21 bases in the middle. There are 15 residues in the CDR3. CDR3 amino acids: CASSIGSQGPTEQYF. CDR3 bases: TGCGCCAGCAGCATAGGATCGCAGGGGCCTACTGAGCAGTACTTC.

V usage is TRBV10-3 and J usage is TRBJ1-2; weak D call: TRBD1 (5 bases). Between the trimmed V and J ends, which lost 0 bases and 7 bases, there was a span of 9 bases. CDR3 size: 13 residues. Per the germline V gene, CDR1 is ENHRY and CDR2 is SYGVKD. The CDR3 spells CAISESGGRGYTF. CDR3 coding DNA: TGTGCCATCAGTGAGTCCGGGGGACGTGGCTACACCTTC.

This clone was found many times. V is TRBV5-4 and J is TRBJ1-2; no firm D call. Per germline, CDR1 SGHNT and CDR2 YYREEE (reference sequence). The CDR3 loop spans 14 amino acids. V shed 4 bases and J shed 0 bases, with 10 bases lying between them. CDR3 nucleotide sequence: TGTGCCAGCAGCCGTCTATATACTAACTATGGCTACACCTTC. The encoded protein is CASSRLYTNYGYTF.

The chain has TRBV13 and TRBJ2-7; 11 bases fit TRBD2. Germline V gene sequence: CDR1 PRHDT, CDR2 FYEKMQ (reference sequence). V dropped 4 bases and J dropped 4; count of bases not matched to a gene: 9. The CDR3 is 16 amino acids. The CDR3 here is CASSSSIAGGTYEQYF. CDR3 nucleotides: TGTGCCAGCAGCTCCTCCATAGCGGGAGGGACATACGAGCAGTACTTC.

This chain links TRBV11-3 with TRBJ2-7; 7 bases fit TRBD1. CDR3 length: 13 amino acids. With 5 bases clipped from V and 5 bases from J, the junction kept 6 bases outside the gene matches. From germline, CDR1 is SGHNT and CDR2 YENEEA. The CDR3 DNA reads TGTGCCAGCAGCCCGACAGGGCGGAACGAGCAGTACTTC. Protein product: CASSPTGRNEQYF.